The source of this T cell receptor (beta chain) is a study of shared clonotypes between healthy human individuals. Those who donated were healthy HIV-negative adults, with no recent acute infections or vaccinations reported. Each donor was a Caucasian adult residing in Nashville, Tennessee. V was pared by 1 base and J by 10 bases, with 13 bases of the junction left unmatched. From germline, CDR1 is KGHSH and CDR2 LQKENI. The CDR3 consists of 16 residues. Data came from immunoSEQ multiplex PCR; TCRdb stores just in-frame clones and leaves some out. The table includes some 1,600,000 clones, under 99% detected once. This clone occurred once. No antigen is known for it. Points from the study as a whole: For naive CD4 cells, 4% to 5% of clonotypes were shared across a handful of donors. Limited genetic and exposure-history diversity came from having few donors.

The gene calls are TRBV18 and TRBJ2-1; 7 nucleotides match TRBD2. The sequencing sample was made of naive CD4+ T cells sorted from blood. Sample subset: CD45RA+ positively selected. This sequence was found in a man younger than 45 in good health. The CDR3 DNA is TGTGCCAGCTCACCACTCTCAGGACTAGTGGTAGTAGAGCAGTTCTTC. It translates to CASSPLSGLVVVEQFF.